The clone carrying this TCR beta chain was seen a few times. As yet, its antigen is unknown. At one end, the junction sequence differs from germline, possibly due to a read error. The germline CDR1 and CDR2 sequences are SNHLY and FYNNEI. The CDR3 loop spans 15 amino acids. TCRdb reanalysed the reads using MiXCR and keeps one entry per CDR3 protein. The sample gives more than 250,000 distinct CDR3 sequences, around 25% of which show up once; 10% to 15% is in the top ten. The sample belongs to a study of T cell repertoires in cytomegalovirus infection. Across the whole study: CMV epitopes used comprised recently identified HLA-C-restricted ones and well-studied HLA-B-restricted ones. In public TCR beta signatures, there were indications of both CMV infection and matching HLA type. Overall study findings and caveats: Based on cumulative public TCR beta family frequency, carriers of CMV plus the relevant HLA were identified.

The sample in question was cultured PBMCs, obtained from culture after CMV antigen stimulation. The receptor was isolated from a human donor in good health (CMV status not recorded). Some clones in this sample may be carry-over from other donors' samples. The chain has TRBV2 and TRBJ2-2, with TRBD2 matching 8 bases. The DNA of the CDR3 is TGTGCTAGCAGTGAAAAGCGGGAGTACAGCGGGGAGCTGTTTTTT. It translates to CASSEKREYSGELFF.